The next 14 T cell receptor beta chains were all read from a single sample in a study of vaccination and CD4 T cells after COVID-19. Treatment here: roughly nine-day PBMC culture with coronavirus spike peptide pools or control peptides (ViraFEST assay). The Oncomine TCR Beta short-read assay sequenced DNA from cultured CD4+ T cells. TCRdb used MiXCR to reprocess the PCR reads, holding one entry per CDR3 protein. The sample carries over 10,000 distinct CDR3 sequences, 36% recorded once. For these receptors, no antigen is known. The sequenced sample consisted of cultured CD4+ T cells from blood. Every receptor here comes from a human donor with COVID-19.

V and J are TRBV12-3 or TRBV12-4 and TRBJ2-2; D is unresolved. The length of the CDR3 is 13 residues. V was clipped by 5 bases and J by 8 bases, with 12 bases between them. CDR3 amino acids: CASSNDGAGELFF. CDR3 DNA: TGTGCCAGCAGTAACGACGGAGCAGGGGAGCTGTTTTTT.

This clonotype was seen more than once but under ten times. The chain uses TRBV20-1 and TRBJ1-1; D gene uncertain. The CDR3 contains 13 residues. Looked up from germline, CDR1 is DFQATT and CDR2 is SNEGSKA (reference sequence). V was clipped by 6 bases and J by 2 bases, with 13 bases between them. The CDR3 reads CSASRTVNTEAFF. The DNA of the CDR3 is TGCAGTGCCTCCAGGACGGTTAACACTGAAGCTTTCTTT.

This clonotype was detected only a few times. The CDR3 reads CASSSEEGQPQHF. DNA for the CDR3: TGTGCCAGCAGCTCGGAGGAAGGTCAGCCCCAGCATTTT. The J gene is TRBJ1-5, the V gene TRBV27; no firm D call. With 6 bases removed from V and 6 bases from J, the gap between germline ends came to 12 bases. Per the germline V gene, CDR1 is MNHEY and CDR2 is SMNVEV (reference sequence). CDR3 length: 13 residues.

Details on this clonotype: The junction does not match germline at one end; this may be a read error. The gene calls are TRBV20-1 and TRBJ2-2, with D possibly being TRBD2 (6 bases). Germline V lookup: CDR1 DFQATT, CDR2 SNEGSKA (reference sequence). The CDR3 is 16 residues long. The CDR3, as DNA: TGCCGTGCTAGAGATAGGAGGGGCGGCAACACCGGGGAGCTGTTTTTT. Amino acids: CRARDRRGGNTGELFF.

The chain carries TRBV19 and TRBJ1-4, with TRBD1 as a possible D gene (6 bases). The V end was cut by 7 bases, the J end by 8 bases, with 17 bases between. Germline V gene data show CDR1 as LNHDA and CDR2 as SQIVND (reference sequence). The CDR3 consists of 14 residues. CDR3 nucleotide sequence: TGTGCCAGTACTCGACAGGACTCAGGCGAAAAACTGTTTTTT. It yields the protein CASTRQDSGEKLFF.

The chain combines TRBV19 with TRBJ1-2, with a tentative D call TRBD1 (5 bases). V gave up 4 bases and J gave up 8 bases, with 11 bases separating them. Germline V gene sequence: CDR1 LNHDA, CDR2 SQIVND (reference sequence). CDR3 length: 12 amino acids. The CDR3 bases are TGTGCCAGTAGTACCCGGGACGTCGGCTACACCTTC. Translation gives CASSTRDVGYTF.

This sequence joins TRBV7-2 and TRBJ1-4; the D gene is possibly TRBD1 (6 bases). The V gene's germline CDR1 is SGHTA and CDR2 FQGNSA. The CDR3 has 17 residues. Trimming stripped 5 bases from V and 7 bases from J, with 23 bases between. The CDR3: CASSLNRLQGGGEKLFF. DNA of the CDR3: TGTGCCAGCAGCCTTAATCGGCTACAGGGCGGTGGTGAAAAACTGTTTTTT.

This clonotype qualifies as hyperexpanded. V is TRBV2 and J is TRBJ1-6; 8 bases are shared with TRBD1. The junction had 8 bases not matched to a gene; V was cut back by 6 bases and J by 10 bases. Germline CDR1 is SNHLY and CDR2 is FYNNEI. CDR3 length: 14 amino acids. The CDR3 DNA reads as TGTGCCAGCAGCGAGACAGGGGATAGGTCACCCCTCCACTTT. It encodes CASSETGDRSPLHF.

This clonotype has more than one count but fewer than ten. This sequence joins TRBV7-9 and TRBJ1-1; 10 nucleotides align to TRBD1. With V trimmed by 5 bases and J by 1 base, 4 bases remained unmatched. The CDR3 has 15 residues. Germline CDR1 SEHNR, CDR2 FQNEAQ (reference sequence). The CDR3, as DNA: TGTGCCAGCAGCGGCCGACAGGGGGCGAACACTGAAGCTTTCTTT. It yields the protein CASSGRQGANTEAFF.

This clonotype turned up a few times. The chain employs TRBV9 and TRBJ2-7; 8 bases are shared with TRBD1. The J segment lost 1 base and the V segment lost 4 bases, leaving 7 bases of the junction unmatched. CDR1 is SGDLS, CDR2 YYNGEE, per germline. The CDR3 sequence is 15 residues long. The CDR3 region has the DNA TGTGCCAGCAGCCGGCAAGGACAGGGATCCTACGAGCAGTACTTC. As protein: CASSRQGQGSYEQYF.

This clonotype was seen just once. The V and J genes are TRBV6-4 and TRBJ1-5; D ambiguous. The CDR3 is 15 amino acids. The germline gives CDR1 MRHNA, CDR2 SNTAGT. V lost 5 bases to trimming and J lost 0 bases, with 11 bases between them. As DNA, the CDR3 is TGTGCCAGCAGTCCTCAGAGACATAGCAATCAGCCCCAGCATTTT. It yields the protein CASSPQRHSNQPQHF.

In this sample, this clonotype turned up a few times. The chain couples TRBV7-9 to TRBJ2-5; TRBD1 matches at 11 bases. The V segment lost 2 bases and the J segment 4 bases; nucleotides outside the gene matches: 3. The CDR3 is 15 amino acids. The germline CDR1 and CDR2 sequences are SEHNR and FQNEAQ (reference sequence). The chain's CDR3 is CASSLLGQGAETQYF. Here the CDR3 DNA reads TGTGCCAGCAGCTTACTCGGACAGGGGGCAGAGACCCAGTACTTC.

This clonotype has a handful of counts. The V and J genes are TRBV10-1 and TRBJ2-3, with 7 bases identical to TRBD2. CDR3 size: 17 residues. Per the germline V gene, CDR1 is WNHNN and CDR2 is SYGVQD (reference sequence). V gave up 3 bases and J gave up 0 bases; unmatched junction bases: 9. CDR3 in amino acids: CASSDSGLKDSTDTQYF. Here the CDR3 DNA reads TGCGCCAGCAGTGATAGCGGGTTGAAAGACAGCACAGATACGCAGTATTTT.

This clonotype has more than one count but fewer than ten. The V gene is TRBV2, the J gene TRBJ1-5; the D gene is possibly TRBD1 (5 bases). The V end lost 6 bases, the J end lost 1 base, and 13 bases lay between the germline ends. The CDR3 sequence is 15 residues long. From germline, CDR1 is SNHLY and CDR2 FYNNEI. For the CDR3, the DNA is TGTGCCAGCAGCCGGGCGGGGGGAAGCAATCAGCCCCAGCATTTT. As protein: CASSRAGGSNQPQHF.